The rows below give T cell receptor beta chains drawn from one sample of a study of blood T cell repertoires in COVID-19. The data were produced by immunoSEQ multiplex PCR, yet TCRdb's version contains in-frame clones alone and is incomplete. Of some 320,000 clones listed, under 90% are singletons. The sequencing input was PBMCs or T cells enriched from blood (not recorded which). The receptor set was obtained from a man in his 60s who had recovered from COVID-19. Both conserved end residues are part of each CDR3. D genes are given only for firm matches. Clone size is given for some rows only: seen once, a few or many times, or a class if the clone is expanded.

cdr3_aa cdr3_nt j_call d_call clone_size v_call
CASNDPRGDLTGELFF TGTGCCAGCAACGACCCCCGGGGGGACCTCACCGGGGAGCTGTTTTTT TRBJ2-2 TRBD2 - TRBV2
CASSLPGFEQYF TGTGCCAGCAGCCTTCCAGGGTTCGAGCAGTACTTC TRBJ2-7 - - TRBV28
CASSLAGGHQYF TGTGCCAGCAGTTTGGCGGGGGGTCACCAGTACTTC TRBJ2-7 TRBD2 - TRBV28
CASIPTGIHQETQYF TGCGCCAGCATCCCGACCGGGATCCACCAAGAGACCCAGTACTTC TRBJ2-5 - - TRBV5-1
CASNRQGLTEAFF TGCGCCAGCAATCGACAGGGTTTAACTGAAGCTTTCTTT TRBJ1-1 TRBD1 once TRBV10-2
CASSGIWGQANYGYTF TGTGCCAGCAGTGGGATCTGGGGACAGGCTAACTATGGCTACACCTTC TRBJ1-2 TRBD1 - TRBV6-1
CASRGTSGRTGELFF TGTGCCAGCAGAGGGACTAGCGGGAGAACCGGGGAGCTGTTTTTT TRBJ2-2 TRBD2 - TRBV3-1/TRBV3-2
CASRGTSGRVAYEQYF TGCGCCAGCAGGGGGACTAGCGGGAGAGTTGCCTACGAGCAGTACTTC TRBJ2-7 TRBD2 - TRBV10-1
CASSASFGSYEQYF TGTGCCAGCAGCGCATCCTTCGGTTCCTACGAGCAGTACTTC TRBJ2-7 - - TRBV7-2
CASTLIGTGLTEAFF TGTGCCAGCACCCTTATCGGGACAGGGTTAACTGAAGCTTTCTTT TRBJ1-1 TRBD1 - TRBV7-9
CASSLGREPQDTQYF TGTGCCAGCAGCTTGGGGCGGGAGCCCCAGGATACGCAGTATTTT TRBJ2-3 TRBD2 - TRBV5-4
CASRIFRGPGNTIYF TGTGCCAGCAGAATATTCAGGGGGCCTGGAAACACCATATATTTT TRBJ1-3 TRBD1 - TRBV6-5
CASRSPGSTDTQYF TGTGCCAGCAGATCCCCAGGGAGCACAGATACGCAGTATTTT TRBJ2-3 - - TRBV6-5
CASSLSPVNYGYTF TGTGCCAGCAGCTTATCCCCAGTAAACTATGGCTACACCTTC TRBJ1-2 - - TRBV7-9
CATSDSSQGNTEAFF TGTGCCACCAGTGATTCCAGCCAGGGGAACACTGAAGCTTTCTTT TRBJ1-1 - - TRBV24-1
CSVMSARDRTEAFF TGCAGCGTGATGTCCGCGAGGGATCGCACTGAAGCTTTCTTT TRBJ1-1 - - TRBV29-1
CASSLNQGMNTEAFF TGTGCCAGCAGTTTAAATCAGGGGATGAACACTGAAGCTTTCTTT TRBJ1-1 - - TRBV27
CASSIRGLAETYEQYF TGTGCCAGTAGTATTCGCGGACTAGCGGAGACCTACGAGCAGTACTTC TRBJ2-7 TRBD2 - TRBV19
CASSQDWTGESNEKLFF TGTGCCAGCAGCCAAGATTGGACAGGGGAGTCTAATGAAAAACTGTTTTTT TRBJ1-4 TRBD1 few TRBV3-1/TRBV3-2
CASSSSGPFSNQPQHF TGTGCCAGTAGTTCGTCAGGTCCCTTCAGCAATCAGCCCCAGCATTTT TRBJ1-5 - - TRBV19
CASSGTSGRLDTQYF TGTGCCAGCAGTGGGACTAGCGGGAGACTTGATACGCAGTATTTT TRBJ2-3 TRBD2 - TRBV6-2/TRBV6-3
CASSMFRSDSGANVLTF TGTGCCAGTAGTATGTTCCGGAGCGACTCTGGGGCCAACGTCCTGACTTTC TRBJ2-6 - - TRBV19
CASSRGPGDPGELFF TGCGCCAGCAGCAGGGGACCGGGAGATCCCGGGGAGCTGTTTTTT TRBJ2-2 - - TRBV5-1
CASSFTTSGSRTDTQYF TGTGCCAGCAGCTTCACGACTAGCGGGAGTAGAACAGATACGCAGTATTTT TRBJ2-3 TRBD2 - TRBV7-9
CASSGDRSSYNSPLHF TGTGCCAGCAGCGGGGACAGAAGCTCCTATAATTCACCCCTCCACTTT TRBJ1-6 TRBD1 - TRBV2
CASSLEELAWNEQFF TGTGCCAGCAGCTTAGAAGAACTAGCTTGGAATGAGCAGTTCTTC TRBJ2-1 - - TRBV11-1
CARSRDREWASYGYTF TGTGCCAGAAGCCGGGACAGGGAATGGGCGAGCTATGGCTACACCTTC TRBJ1-2 TRBD1 - TRBV5-3
CASSRSGTGVDEQYF TGTGCCAGCAGCCGCTCCGGGACAGGGGTGGACGAGCAGTACTTC TRBJ2-7 TRBD1 - TRBV7-3
CASSYSELRTAVNLYEQYF TGTGCCAGCAGTTACTCGGAATTACGGACAGCCGTTAACCTATACGAGCAGTACTTC TRBJ2-7 - - TRBV6-2/TRBV6-3
CASSVGLAGGTDTQYF TGCGCCAGCAGCGTAGGACTAGCGGGAGGGACAGATACGCAGTATTTT TRBJ2-3 TRBD2 few TRBV5-1
CASSEEGGGNQPQHF TGTGCCAGCAGTGAAGAAGGGGGCGGCAATCAGCCCCAGCATTTT TRBJ1-5 TRBD1 once TRBV2
CATVRNRDTGELFF TGTGCCACCGTCCGAAACAGGGACACCGGGGAGCTGTTTTTT TRBJ2-2 - - TRBV7-9
CASSLGLASYNEQFF TGCGCCAGCAGCTTAGGACTAGCGTCTTACAATGAGCAGTTCTTC TRBJ2-1 TRBD2 - TRBV5-1
CASSYRGTADTQYF TGTGCCAGCAGTTACCGGGGGACCGCAGATACGCAGTATTTT TRBJ2-3 - few TRBV6-5
CASSLVGGTSGYEQYF TGCGCCAGCAGCTTGGTGGGGGGGACTAGCGGCTACGAGCAGTACTTC TRBJ2-7 TRBD2 - TRBV5-1
CASTIVRAGNTEAFF TGTGCCAGCACTATAGTGCGCGCAGGGAACACTGAAGCTTTCTTT TRBJ1-1 - - TRBV11-2
CASSFLGGNTEAFF TGTGCCAGCAGCTTTCTTGGCGGGAACACTGAAGCTTTCTTT TRBJ1-1 - - TRBV7-2
CASSFPWTGRMGPQHF TGTGCCAGCAGTTTCCCCTGGACAGGGAGAATGGGGCCCCAGCATTTT TRBJ1-5 TRBD1 - TRBV28
CASSLGGTAGGYTF TGTGCCAGCAGTTTGGGGGGGACGGCAGGCGGCTACACCTTC TRBJ1-2 - once TRBV28
CASSHGLAGEEYEQYF TGTGCCAGCAGCCACGGACTAGCGGGAGAAGAATACGAGCAGTACTTC TRBJ2-7 TRBD2 - TRBV11-2
CASSAQTGMGAYEQYF TGTGCCAGCAGCGCTCAAACAGGGATGGGGGCCTACGAGCAGTACTTC TRBJ2-7 - - TRBV4-2
CASSVAPVAGGRDEQFF TGTGCCAGCAGCGTAGCTCCAGTAGCGGGAGGGCGGGATGAGCAGTTCTTC TRBJ2-1 TRBD2 - TRBV9
CASSVGTSGSTDTQYF TGCGCCAGCAGCGTCGGGACTAGCGGGTCGACAGATACGCAGTATTTT TRBJ2-3 TRBD2 - TRBV5-1
CASSQVRGYEQYF TGTGCCAGTAGTCAGGTCAGGGGGTACGAGCAGTACTTC TRBJ2-7 TRBD1 - TRBV19
CASIGDTSYTF TGTGCCAGTATAGGGGATACGAGCTACACCTTC TRBJ1-2 - - TRBV19
CASSGIGGRDRGQPQHF TGTGCCAGCAGTGGGATAGGGGGCAGGGACAGGGGCCAGCCCCAGCATTTT TRBJ1-5 TRBD1 - TRBV25-1
CASSSFGQGGPRGNTIYF TGTGCCAGCAGCTCGTTCGGGCAGGGGGGTCCGCGAGGAAACACCATATATTTT TRBJ1-3 TRBD1 - TRBV7-9
CASSFSEGDTQYF TGTGCCAGCAGCTTCAGCGAGGGAGATACGCAGTATTTT TRBJ2-3 - - TRBV14
CASSAGTSFNEQYF TGTGCCAGCAGCGCGGGGACTAGCTTTAACGAGCAGTACTTC TRBJ2-7 TRBD2 once TRBV7-2
CSARHSAGYTF TGCAGTGCTAGACACTCAGCGGGCTACACCTTC TRBJ1-2 - - TRBV20-1
CASSPAATGAYNEQFF TGTGCCAGCAGTCCAGCAGCCACAGGGGCGTACAATGAGCAGTTCTTC TRBJ2-1 TRBD1 - TRBV7-2
CASSARTGAITGELFF TGTGCCAGTAGTGCCCGGACAGGGGCGATCACCGGGGAGCTGTTTTTT TRBJ2-2 TRBD1 - TRBV19
CASSLWGGSGRQSDTQYF TGTGCCAGCAGTTTATGGGGGGGGAGCGGGAGGCAGTCAGATACGCAGTATTTT TRBJ2-3 TRBD2 - TRBV28
CASSRYTSGQETQYF TGCGCCAGCAGCCGGTACACTAGCGGGCAAGAGACCCAGTACTTC TRBJ2-5 TRBD2 - TRBV5-1
CASSWKQPGTPSYEQYF TGTGCCAGCAGCTGGAAACAACCCGGGACACCATCCTACGAGCAGTACTTC TRBJ2-7 - - TRBV7-8
CASSSGTSGSDEQFF TGTGCCAGCAGCTCCGGGACTAGCGGGAGCGATGAGCAGTTCTTC TRBJ2-1 TRBD2 - TRBV7-3